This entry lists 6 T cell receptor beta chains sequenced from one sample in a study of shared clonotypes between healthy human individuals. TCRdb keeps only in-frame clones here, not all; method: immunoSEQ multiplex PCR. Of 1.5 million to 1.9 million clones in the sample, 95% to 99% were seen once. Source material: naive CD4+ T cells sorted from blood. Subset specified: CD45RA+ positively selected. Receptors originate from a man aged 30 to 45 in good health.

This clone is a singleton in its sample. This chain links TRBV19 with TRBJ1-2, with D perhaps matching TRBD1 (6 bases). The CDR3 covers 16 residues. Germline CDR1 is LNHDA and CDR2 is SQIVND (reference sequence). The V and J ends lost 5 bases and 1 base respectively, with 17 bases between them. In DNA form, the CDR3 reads TGTGCCAGTAGTCCCTGGGGGCAGAGAAATAACTATGGCTACACCTTC. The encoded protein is CASSPWGQRNNYGYTF.

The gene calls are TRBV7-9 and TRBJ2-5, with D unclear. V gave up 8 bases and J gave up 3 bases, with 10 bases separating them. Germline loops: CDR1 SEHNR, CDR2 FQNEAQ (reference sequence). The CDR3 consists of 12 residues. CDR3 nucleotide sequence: TGTGCCAGCCTTTCCGGAAAAGAGACCCAGTACTTC. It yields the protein CASLSGKETQYF.

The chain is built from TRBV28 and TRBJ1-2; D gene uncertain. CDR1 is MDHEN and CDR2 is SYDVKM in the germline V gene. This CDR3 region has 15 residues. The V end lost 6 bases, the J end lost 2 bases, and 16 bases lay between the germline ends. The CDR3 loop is CASSPHAGLNYGYTF. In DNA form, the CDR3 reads TGTGCCAGCAGCCCTCATGCTGGCCTGAACTATGGCTACACCTTC.

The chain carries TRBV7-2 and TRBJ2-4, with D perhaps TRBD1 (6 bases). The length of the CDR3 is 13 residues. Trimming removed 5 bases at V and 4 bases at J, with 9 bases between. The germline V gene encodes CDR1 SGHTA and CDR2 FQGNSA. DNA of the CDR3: TGTGCCAGCAGCGCAGACAGGAAAAACATTCAGTACTTC. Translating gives CASSADRKNIQYF.

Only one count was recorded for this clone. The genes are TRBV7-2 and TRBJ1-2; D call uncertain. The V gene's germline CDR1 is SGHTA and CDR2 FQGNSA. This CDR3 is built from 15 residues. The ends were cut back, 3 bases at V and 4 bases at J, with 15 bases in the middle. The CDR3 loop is CASSLRHSSLYGYTF. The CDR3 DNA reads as TGTGCCAGCAGCTTGCGGCACAGCAGCCTCTATGGCTACACCTTC.

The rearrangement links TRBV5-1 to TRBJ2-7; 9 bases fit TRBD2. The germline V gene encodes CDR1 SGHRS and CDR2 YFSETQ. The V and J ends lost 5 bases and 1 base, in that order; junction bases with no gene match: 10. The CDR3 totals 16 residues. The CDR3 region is CASRSQASGNSYEQYF. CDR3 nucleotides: TGCGCCAGCAGATCTCAGGCTAGCGGGAATTCCTACGAGCAGTACTTC.